The clone carrying this TCR beta chain occurred many times. Its antigen is still unknown. A second PCR, run for roughly 6 to 11 cycles, used a sample-barcoded 5' primer plus a J-beta primer mix. TCRdb reanalysed the 5' RACE reads using MiXCR and keeps one entry per CDR3 protein. The repertoire holds about 800,000 distinct CDR3 sequences, with around half as singletons. The data were obtained in a study of blood T cells in healthy people across ages. General study findings and limits: Higher naive T cell percentage went strongly together with higher TCR beta diversity. In the absence of known donor CMV status, changes in expanded clonotypes were possibly confounded.

V shed 2 bases and J shed 3 bases, with 5 bases lying between them. The CDR3 sequence is 12 residues long. The V gene's germline CDR1 is MNHNY and CDR2 SVGAGI (reference sequence). The sequencing sample was made of blood. The chain employs TRBV6-6 and TRBJ2-7; maybe TRBD1 (5 bases). The clonotype was recovered from an older man in good health. The CDR3 spells CASSYDSYEQYF. The CDR3 coding sequence is TGTGCCAGCAGTTACGACAGCTACGAGCAGTACTTC.